This entry lists 27 T cell receptor beta chains sequenced from one sample in a study of T cells after yellow fever vaccination. Using its own MiXCR run on the 5' RACE reads, TCRdb lists one record per CDR3 protein. The sample has about 170,000 distinct CDR3 sequences; 9.5% to 11% are singletons. Source: CD8+ T cells sorted from PBMCs, taken 15 days after the yellow fever booster vaccination. The receptors here all came from a man aged 18 to 35 who received the YFV17D yellow fever vaccine.

The rearrangement links TRBV7-3 to TRBJ2-1, with D unclear. Germline V lookup: CDR1 SGHTA, CDR2 FQGTGA. The CDR3 contains 10 residues. With 0 bases removed from V and 9 bases from J, the gap between germline ends came to 0 bases. CDR3 DNA sequence: TGTGCCAGCAGCTTAACTGAGCAGTTCTTC. Translated: CASSLTEQFF.

The chain has TRBV5-6 and TRBJ1-6, with D perhaps TRBD1 (6 bases). The CDR3 has 15 residues. V was shortened by 3 bases and J by 10 bases, with 17 bases between the two germline ends. CDR1 and CDR2 from the germline V gene are SGHDT and YYEEEE. CDR3 DNA sequence: TGTGCCAGCAGCTATTCTGACAGGACCTACTCACCCCTCCACTTT. This gives the protein CASSYSDRTYSPLHF.

This clonotype was seen a handful of times. The chain carries TRBV7-8 and TRBJ2-1; no reliable D call. Germline CDR1 is SGHVS and CDR2 is FQNEAQ. This CDR3 contains 18 residues. V gave up 4 bases and J gave up 0 bases, with 19 bases separating them. CDR3 region: CASSSFLSSPGSYNEQFF. CDR3 coding DNA: TGTGCCAGCAGCTCCTTTCTTTCAAGCCCCGGCTCCTACAATGAGCAGTTCTTC.

Notes on this clonotype: One junction end does not reproduce the germline sequence, and a read error may be involved. The J gene is TRBJ2-5, the V gene TRBV12-3 or TRBV12-4; the D is unclear. The CDR3 sequence is 12 residues long. The CDR3, as DNA: TGTGCCAGCAGTTTCAGGAGAGAGAACCAGTACTTC. Protein sequence: CASSFRRENQYF.

The J gene is TRBJ1-6, the V gene TRBV9; D call uncertain. Germline CDR1 reads SGDLS; CDR2 reads YYNGEE. V shed 0 bases and J shed 0 bases, with 7 bases lying between them. CDR3 length: 16 amino acids. CDR3 amino acids: CASSVAAASYNSPLHF. DNA of the CDR3: TGTGCCAGCAGCGTAGCGGCAGCCTCCTATAATTCACCCCTCCACTTT.

This chain uses TRBV3-1 with TRBJ2-5; the match to TRBD2 covers 8 bases. The CDR3 sequence is 15 residues long. The germline V gene has CDR1 LGHDT and CDR2 YNNKEL (reference sequence). The V segment lost 4 bases and the J segment 5 bases; nucleotides outside the gene matches: 9. The CDR3 region is CASSPSSGGPETQYF. In nucleotides, the CDR3 is TGTGCCAGCAGCCCCTCATCGGGGGGGCCGGAGACCCAGTACTTC.

The V and J genes are TRBV4-3 and TRBJ2-2; possibly TRBD1 for D (5 bases). V gave up 0 bases and J gave up 3 bases, with 8 bases separating them. The CDR3 sequence is 15 residues long. Germline CDR1 LGHNA, CDR2 YSLEER. CDR3 sequence: CASSQESRDTGELFF. The CDR3 DNA reads as TGCGCCAGCAGCCAAGAGAGCAGGGACACCGGGGAGCTGTTTTTT.

V and J are TRBV7-6 and TRBJ2-3; D not resolved. This CDR3 is built from 15 residues. The V gene lost 3 bases and the J gene lost 0 bases, with 10 bases spanning the gap. The V gene's germline CDR1 is SGHVS and CDR2 FNYEAQ. Here the CDR3 reads CASSLRSTSTDTQYF. Written as DNA, the CDR3 is TGTGCCAGCAGCTTGAGGAGTACTAGCACAGATACGCAGTATTTT.

This clonotype was detected ten times or more. The chain recombines TRBV6-2 or TRBV6-3 with TRBJ2-3; D call uncertain. Germline assignment: CDR1 MNHEY and CDR2 SVGEGT. V was clipped by 2 bases and J by 15 bases, with 12 bases between them. CDR3 length: 11 residues. The CDR3 here is CASSYPTPVYF. The CDR3 DNA is TGTGCCAGCAGTTACCCCACCCCGGTATATTTT.

The chain is built from TRBV27 and TRBJ1-2; weak D call: TRBD1 (5 bases). V lost 5 bases and J 6 bases, leaving 16 bases between the germline ends. The CDR3 consists of 14 residues. Germline assignment: CDR1 MNHEY and CDR2 SMNVEV (reference sequence). Here the CDR3 DNA reads TGTGCCAGCAGTACCCAGGGTGGGGGGAATGGCTACACCTTC. The encoded protein is CASSTQGGGNGYTF.

This clonotype was picked up many times. V gene TRBV4-3 combines with J gene TRBJ1-6; tentatively, D is TRBD1 (6 bases). The CDR3 has 20 residues. Germline assignment: CDR1 LGHNA and CDR2 YSLEER. V was shortened by 0 bases and J by 0 bases, with 18 bases between the two germline ends. The CDR3 loop reads CASSQDGGGDTSSYNSPLHF. The CDR3 nucleotides are TGCGCCAGCAGCCAAGATGGAGGGGGAGATACGAGCTCCTATAATTCACCCCTCCACTTT.

This clonotype was seen at least ten times. The gene calls are TRBV6-5 and TRBJ2-5; 12 bases map to TRBD2. This CDR3 comprises 15 residues. With 2 bases clipped from V and 5 bases from J, the junction kept 3 bases outside the gene matches. The V gene's germline CDR1 is MNHEY and CDR2 SVGAGI. The CDR3 here is CASSYTSGGPETQYF. The CDR3 bases are TGTGCCAGCAGTTACACTAGCGGGGGGCCTGAGACCCAGTACTTC.

The chain uses TRBV6-6 and TRBJ1-3, with D uncertain. This CDR3 has 16 amino acids. In germline, CDR1 is MNHNY, CDR2 SVGAGI (reference sequence). The V gene lost 2 bases and the J gene lost 2 bases, with 13 bases spanning the gap. The CDR3 coding sequence is TGTGCCAGCAGTTACACCCGGGGAGGGACTGGAAACACCATATATTTT. Translation: CASSYTRGGTGNTIYF.

V and J are TRBV15 and TRBJ1-1; 10 bases are a match to TRBD1. J was trimmed by 1 base and V by 7 bases; bases with no gene match: 3. The CDR3 is 14 residues long. CDR1 and CDR2 from the germline V gene are LNHNV and YYDKDF (reference sequence). The CDR3: CATKGDRGNTEAFF. The CDR3 coding sequence is TGTGCCACCAAGGGGGACAGGGGGAACACTGAAGCTTTCTTT.

This clonotype showed up just a few times. The chain employs TRBV27 and TRBJ1-2; 10 bases map to TRBD1. With 3 bases clipped from V and 6 bases from J, the junction kept 10 bases outside the gene matches. The CDR3 extends over 16 amino acids. Germline loops: CDR1 MNHEY, CDR2 SMNVEV (reference sequence). This CDR3 is CASSLGQGTGDNGYTF. The CDR3 nucleotides are TGTGCCAGCAGTTTGGGTCAAGGGACAGGGGATAATGGCTACACCTTC.

The table lists this clonotype with a few counts. The chain has TRBV20-1 and TRBJ2-1; D ambiguous. Germline CDR1 DFQATT, CDR2 SNEGSKA (reference sequence). This CDR3 contains 12 residues. Trimming took off 6 bases at V and 9 bases at J, with 15 bases between the two ends. The CDR3 bases are TGCAGTGCCGACACTGGCCCCCCTGAGCAGTTCTTC. It codes for CSADTGPPEQFF.

The chain uses TRBV9 and TRBJ2-1; TRBD2 aligns across 14 bases. The ends lost 2 bases at V and 4 bases at J; junction bases unmatched: 2. Germline CDR1 and CDR2: SGDLS and YYNGEE. The CDR3 has 16 residues. CDR3 sequence: CASSVGLAGGYNEQFF. CDR3 nucleotide sequence: TGTGCCAGCAGCGTTGGACTAGCGGGGGGATACAATGAGCAGTTCTTC.

This clonotype was counted at least ten times. The V and J genes are TRBV4-1 and TRBJ2-4; the match to TRBD1 covers 10 bases. Per the germline V gene, CDR1 is MGHRA and CDR2 is YSYEKL. This CDR3 region has 15 residues. J lost 8 bases, V lost 0 bases, and 4 bases had no gene match. The CDR3 sequence is CASSQDWDRGDIQYF. CDR3 sequence (DNA): TGCGCCAGCAGCCAAGATTGGGACAGGGGTGACATTCAGTACTTC.

In its sample, this clonotype was seen a few times. J is TRBJ2-5 and V is TRBV6-5; TRBD2 is a possible D gene (6 bases). CDR1 and CDR2 from the germline V gene are MNHEY and SVGAGI. The CDR3 runs to 13 residues. V was trimmed by 2 bases and J by 5 bases, leaving 9 bases between them. CDR3 sequence reads: CASSYGAGETQYF. The CDR3 DNA follows: TGTGCCAGCAGTTACGGGGCGGGGGAGACCCAGTACTTC.

The rearrangement links TRBV7-8 to TRBJ2-3; TRBD2 matches at 9 bases. Trimming removed 1 base from V and 1 base from J; junction bases left unmatched: 9. The length of the CDR3 is 18 residues. The V gene's germline CDR1 is SGHVS and CDR2 FQNEAQ. CDR3: CASSLDQRGAPGTDTQYF. The CDR3 DNA reads as TGTGCCAGCAGCTTAGACCAGCGGGGGGCCCCAGGCACAGATACGCAGTATTTT.

J is TRBJ2-2 and V is TRBV24-1; a possible D gene is TRBD1 (5 bases). Germline loops: CDR1 KGHDR, CDR2 SFDVKD. The CDR3 extends over 13 amino acids. Trimming pared 12 bases from V and 0 bases from J, leaving 10 bases between. CDR3: CAVRTPNTGELFF. For the CDR3, the DNA is TGTGCCGTTAGGACACCGAACACCGGGGAGCTGTTTTTT.

A few counts support this clonotype. J is TRBJ2-2 and V is TRBV12-3 or TRBV12-4; D possibly corresponds to TRBD1 (7 bases). Trimming removed 7 bases from V and 5 bases from J, with 17 bases in between. The CDR3 spans 15 residues. The CDR3 here is CASTLQGGPTGELFF. DNA of the CDR3: TGTGCCAGCACCTTGCAGGGGGGCCCTACCGGGGAGCTGTTTTTT.

This clonotype was found many times. V gene TRBV20-1 combines with J gene TRBJ2-5, with D possibly being TRBD1 or TRBD2 (5 bases each). From germline, CDR1 is DFQATT and CDR2 SNEGSKA (reference sequence). This CDR3 has 11 residues. The V end lost 4 bases, the J end lost 5 bases, and 8 bases lay between the germline ends. The CDR3 DNA is TGCAGTGCTATGGGGGATGAGACCCAGTACTTC. This codes for CSAMGDETQYF.

The chain employs TRBV29-1 and TRBJ2-1; unclear D gene. CDR1 is SQVTM, CDR2 ANQGSEA, per germline. CDR3 size: 12 residues. V lost 5 bases and J 2 bases, leaving 7 bases between the germline ends. CDR3 protein: CSVYNAYNEQFF. CDR3 DNA: TGCAGCGTTTACAATGCCTACAATGAGCAGTTCTTC.

This clonotype was seen ten or more times. This chain joins TRBV11-2 and TRBJ2-1, with a tentative D call TRBD2 (5 bases). CDR1 and CDR2 (germline): SGHAT, FQNNGV. The CDR3 consists of 12 residues. With 5 bases removed from V and 10 bases from J, the gap between germline ends came to 12 bases. The CDR3 spells CASSVLQREQFF. CDR3 coding DNA: TGTGCCAGCAGCGTTTTACAGCGGGAGCAGTTCTTC.

This clonotype was seen ten or more times. J is TRBJ2-5 and V is TRBV4-3; TRBD2 aligns across 12 bases. Germline loops: CDR1 LGHNA, CDR2 YSLEER. The CDR3 loop spans 16 amino acids. The V segment lost 0 bases and the J segment 4 bases; nucleotides outside the gene matches: 3. CDR3 amino acids: CASSQDPSGGAETQYF. The CDR3, as DNA: TGCGCCAGCAGCCAAGATCCTAGCGGGGGGGCAGAGACCCAGTACTTC.

This clonotype was seen a handful of times. This chain uses TRBV4-1 with TRBJ2-7, with D tentatively TRBD1 (5 bases). Germline V gene lookup returns CDR1 MGHRA and CDR2 YSYEKL. This CDR3 is 17 amino acids long. V was trimmed by 2 bases and J by 0 bases, leaving 17 bases between them. The CDR3 DNA reads TGCGCCAGCAGCCAATTTACCAAGGCAGGGCGCTCCTACGAGCAGTACTTC. Its protein is CASSQFTKAGRSYEQYF.